The 20 T cell receptor beta chains reported below all come from one sample, sequenced in a study of identical twins. Via MiXCR, TCRdb re-called the 5' RACE reads, giving one row per CDR3 protein. In the table there are some 760,000 distinct CDR3 sequences, roughly 18% of which are singletons. The sample also formed part of further work on T cells expressing NK-cell markers.

Material: PBMCs. These TCRs come from a woman aged 18-29 years in good health.

This chain links TRBV5-6 with TRBJ1-5; D possibly corresponds to TRBD1 (6 bases). CDR3 length equals 15 residues. Trimming removed 1 base at V and 6 bases at J, with 14 bases between. Germline CDR1 and CDR2: SGHDT and YYEEEE. The CDR3 coding sequence is TGTGCCAGCAGCTTGCAGAAGGGGGGTGGTCAGCCCCAGCATTTT. Amino acids: CASSLQKGGGQPQHF.

This clonotype has only a few counts. The chain joins TRBV10-3 to TRBJ2-1; perhaps TRBD1 as D (5 bases). V lost 6 bases and J 0 bases, leaving 12 bases between the germline ends. Germline V lookup: CDR1 ENHRY, CDR2 SYGVKD. CDR3 length: 15 residues. The CDR3 loop is CAIRQDLSSYNEQFF. Written as DNA, the CDR3 is TGTGCCATCAGACAGGACCTGAGCTCCTACAATGAGCAGTTCTTC.

This clonotype has just a few counts. The CDR3 is CASSWSGRTISGANVLTF. In DNA form, the CDR3 reads TGTGCCAGCAGTTGGAGCGGCAGGACGATCTCTGGGGCCAACGTCCTGACTTTC. This chain connects TRBV12-3 or TRBV12-4 to TRBJ2-6; possible D gene TRBD2, 5 bases. The CDR3 is 18 residues long. The V gene lost 4 bases and the J gene lost 0 bases, with 16 bases spanning the gap.

This clonotype came up a few times. J is TRBJ1-5 and V is TRBV12-3 or TRBV12-4; possible D gene TRBD1, 5 bases. Trimming left V 7 bases short and J 6 bases short, with 13 bases between. The CDR3 covers 13 residues. The CDR3 is CASTTAGGQPQHF. In DNA, the CDR3 is TGTGCCAGCACTACGGCGGGGGGTCAGCCCCAGCATTTT.

This clonotype was picked up a small number of times. The gene calls are TRBV10-3 and TRBJ2-3; 10 positions agree with TRBD1. The CDR3 is 15 residues long. Germline V lookup: CDR1 ENHRY, CDR2 SYGVKD. V lost 6 bases to trimming and J lost 4 bases; unmatched junction nucleotides: 7. The DNA of the CDR3 is TGTGCCATCAGGCCGGGACAGGGGTTGTCAGATACGCAGTATTTT. This gives the protein CAIRPGQGLSDTQYF.

This clonotype has more than one count but fewer than ten. The V gene is TRBV20-1, the J gene TRBJ2-7; the D gene is possibly TRBD2 (5 bases). The germline CDR1 and CDR2 sequences are DFQATT and SNEGSKA (reference sequence). The CDR3 runs 15 residues. Deletions cut 5 bases from V and 2 bases from J, with 19 bases between. The CDR3 coding sequence is TGCAGTGCTGGGTCTCGACGGAACGGGACCTACGAGCAGTACTTC. Its protein product is CSAGSRRNGTYEQYF.

This clonotype came up a few times. The genes are TRBV2 and TRBJ2-1, with 7 bases fitting TRBD1. Germline CDR1 and CDR2: SNHLY and FYNNEI. The trim removed 7 bases at V and 6 bases at J, leaving 6 bases unmatched. This CDR3 has 13 amino acids. The DNA of the CDR3 is TGTGCCAGCAACAGGGGAACCCTCAATGAGCAGTTCTTC. Protein product: CASNRGTLNEQFF.

This clonotype has ten or more counts. The gene calls are TRBV12-3 or TRBV12-4 and TRBJ1-2; the match to TRBD1 covers 9 bases. V was pared by 5 bases and J by 7 bases, with 5 bases of the junction left unmatched. CDR3 length: 13 residues. CDR3 residues: CASSKDRGSGYTF. CDR3 nucleotide sequence: TGTGCCAGCAGTAAGGACAGGGGTAGTGGCTACACCTTC.

In this sample, this clonotype turned up a few times. This sequence joins TRBV12-3 or TRBV12-4 and TRBJ1-3; D is unresolved. With 3 bases removed from V and 2 bases from J, the gap between germline ends came to 5 bases. CDR3 length equals 13 residues. CDR3 sequence reads: CASSFHTGNTIYF. In nucleotides, the CDR3 is TGTGCCAGCAGTTTTCATACTGGAAACACCATATATTTT.

This clonotype appeared many times. The rearrangement links TRBV5-1 to TRBJ2-1; TRBD2 matches at 10 bases. The CDR3 sequence is 15 residues long. With V trimmed by 0 bases and J by 7 bases, 4 bases remained unmatched. Germline V lookup: CDR1 SGHRS, CDR2 YFSETQ. This CDR3 is CASSLGLAGGNEQFF. CDR3 in DNA: TGCGCCAGCAGCTTGGGACTAGCGGGCGGTAATGAGCAGTTCTTC.

The chain carries TRBV10-3 and TRBJ1-1; D is undetermined. This CDR3 region has 13 residues. Germline CDR1 ENHRY, CDR2 SYGVKD. Trimming removed 6 bases from V and 3 bases from J, with 11 bases in between. The chain's CDR3 is CAIRLDPYTEAFF. CDR3 nucleotide sequence: TGTGCCATCAGACTAGACCCTTACACTGAAGCTTTCTTT.

This clonotype was seen a few times. The chain couples TRBV7-9 to TRBJ2-1, with TRBD1 matching over 10 bases. CDR3 length equals 15 residues. Trimming took 4 bases from V and 7 from J; bases not matched to a gene: 7. In germline, CDR1 is SEHNR, CDR2 FQNEAQ (reference sequence). The CDR3 region has the DNA TGTGCCAGCAGCTCGACGGACAGGGGGGGGAATGAGCAGTTCTTC. Translating gives CASSSTDRGGNEQFF.

The sample holds a few counts of this clonotype. The chain is built from TRBV29-1 and TRBJ2-5; 8 positions agree with TRBD1. V shed 0 bases, J shed 3 bases, and the junction held 6 bases outside the gene matches. Germline CDR1 and CDR2: SQVTM and ANQGSEA. CDR3 length: 15 amino acids. The CDR3 DNA follows: TGCAGCGTTGAAGAGGAGGCGGACAGGGAAGAGACCCAGTACTTC. It translates to CSVEEEADREETQYF.

This clonotype was seen more than once but under ten times. This sequence joins TRBV11-2 and TRBJ1-1, with no clear D. Trimming removed 2 bases from V and 4 bases from J, with 17 bases in between. The CDR3 length is 16 residues. CDR1 and CDR2 (germline): SGHAT, FQNNGV. CDR3 DNA: TGTGCCAGCAGCTTAAGGGAAGGAGGGTGGGGCACTGAAGCTTTCTTT. It specifies CASSLREGGWGTEAFF. Filled out from reference TRBV11-2 and TRBJ1-1, the complete variable domain reads EAGVAQSPRYKIIEKRQSVAFWCNPISGHATLYWYQQILGQGPKLLIQFQNNGVVDDSQLPKDRFSAERLKGVDSTLKIQPAKLEDSAVYLCASSLREGGWGTEAFFGQGTRLTVV.

V gene TRBV29-1 combines with J gene TRBJ2-1; no reliable D call. CDR1 is SQVTM, CDR2 ANQGSEA, per germline. The CDR3 runs 12 residues. Between the trimmed V and J ends, which lost 5 bases and 5 bases, there was a span of 10 bases. The CDR3 protein is CSVKGGDNEQFF. The CDR3 DNA reads as TGCAGCGTTAAAGGTGGGGACAATGAGCAGTTCTTC.

The chain is built from TRBV12-3 or TRBV12-4 and TRBJ1-1; the D is unclear. Trimming took off 6 bases at V and 6 bases at J, with 17 bases between the two ends. The CDR3 extends over 14 amino acids. The CDR3 spells CASSPLPGQAEAFF. CDR3 in DNA: TGTGCCAGCAGCCCTCTCCCCGGCCAGGCTGAAGCTTTCTTT.

This clonotype was counted a few times. This sequence joins TRBV5-1 and TRBJ2-7; either TRBD1 or TRBD2 may supply D (5 bases each). V lost 2 bases, J lost 5 bases, and 8 bases lay in between. The CDR3 sequence is 12 residues long. The germline V gene encodes CDR1 SGHRS and CDR2 YFSETQ. CDR3 residues: CASSFEGNEQYF. The CDR3 nucleotides read TGCGCCAGCAGCTTTGAGGGGAACGAGCAGTACTTC.

The gene calls are TRBV5-1 and TRBJ1-2; D call uncertain. Trimming cost V 4 bases and J 4 bases, with 8 bases left between them. The CDR3 covers 12 residues. Germline CDR1 is SGHRS and CDR2 is YFSETQ. CDR3 amino acids: CASSDGSYGYTF. In nucleotides, the CDR3 is TGCGCCAGCAGCGACGGGTCCTATGGCTACACCTTC.

The chain links TRBV7-9 to TRBJ2-5; 10 positions agree with TRBD2. Germline V gene lookup returns CDR1 SEHNR and CDR2 FQNEAQ (reference sequence). The CDR3 is made up of 16 amino acids. The V gene end was trimmed by 5 bases and the J gene end by 1 base; junction bases not matched to a gene: 7. The CDR3 DNA is TGTGCCAGCAGCCCTTTACAGCGGGGGGGCCAAGAGACCCAGTACTTC. This gives the protein CASSPLQRGGQETQYF.

The rearrangement links TRBV3-1 to TRBJ1-2; 8 bases map to TRBD1. The ends lost 2 bases at V and 8 bases at J; junction bases unmatched: 10. This CDR3 comprises 15 residues. The germline gives CDR1 LGHDT, CDR2 YNNKEL (reference sequence). The CDR3 spells CASSQSLSGGYGYTF. In DNA form, the CDR3 reads TGTGCCAGCAGCCAATCTCTTTCAGGGGGCTACGGCTACACCTTC.